The subject of this entry is one TCR beta chain. The antigen is not known. This sample is drawn from a study of T cell responses to AZD1222 COVID-19 vaccine. The CDR3 contains 16 residues. Germline V gene sequence: CDR1 SGHRS, CDR2 YFSETQ. Unmatched junction bases numbered 7, after V lost 0 bases and J lost 4 bases. TCRdb keeps only in-frame clones here, not all; method: immunoSEQ multiplex PCR. The repertoire holds over 110,000 clones, with 75% to 90% as singletons. Study observations and caveats: Repertoires were obtained solely post-peak T cell response. Reports indicate that nearly half of spike-specific TCRs are directed at unmutated variant regions. Most donors were white British and more were female, and clonal diversity was possibly underestimated.

The sequences come from peripheral blood, collected on day 0 of AZD1222 vaccination. The chain has TRBV5-1 and TRBJ2-5; TRBD2 matches 9 bases. This clonotype originated in an adult in good health. CDR3 residues: CASSLGIAGVSETQYF. The DNA of the CDR3 is TGCGCCAGCAGCTTGGGGATAGCGGGAGTGTCAGAGACCCAGTACTTC.